These 19 T cell receptor beta chains were sequenced from one sample in a study of neoadjuvant anti-PD-1 for oral cavity cancer. The repertoire was sequenced with immunoSEQ multiplex PCR; TCRdb's copy has only in-frame clones and lacks some. The sample consists of about 61,000 clones, roughly 84% of them appearing once. The source was PBMCs, collected before nivolumab (anti-PD-1) treatment. The receptors stem from a person aged 35-79 years with oral cavity squamous cell carcinoma.

The chain is built from TRBV7-9 and TRBJ1-4; no clear D gene. Germline V CDR1 and CDR2: SEHNR, FQNEAQ (reference sequence). Trimming removed 3 bases at V and 5 bases at J, with 1 base between. The CDR3 length is 11 residues. Here the CDR3 DNA reads TGTGCCAGCAGCTTCAATGAAAAACTGTTTTTT. This gives the protein CASSFNEKLFF.

The V gene is TRBV6-4, the J gene TRBJ1-1; D perhaps matches TRBD1 (5 bases). CDR1 and CDR2 from the germline V gene are MRHNA and SNTAGT. The CDR3 loop spans 15 amino acids. Trimming left V 2 bases short and J 4 bases short, with 14 bases between. As DNA, the CDR3 is TGTGCCAGCAGTGACACAGCGCTTCAGGGCACTGAAGCTTTCTTT. Translation gives CASSDTALQGTEAFF.

The chain links TRBV6-6 to TRBJ1-1; 7 nucleotides line up with TRBD1. After removal of 6 bases from V and 5 bases from J, the junction contained 6 bases not matched to a gene. CDR3 length: 13 residues. In germline, CDR1 is MNHNY, CDR2 SVGAGI (reference sequence). The CDR3: CASRIKQGTEAFF. Written as DNA, the CDR3 is TGTGCCAGCAGGATTAAACAGGGGACTGAAGCTTTCTTT.

This chain links TRBV28 with TRBJ1-1; TRBD1 might be the D (5 bases). Trimming removed 3 bases from V and 0 bases from J, with 11 bases in between. The CDR3 is made up of 15 amino acids. Germline-derived CDR1 and CDR2 are MDHEN and SYDVKM. The CDR3 sequence: CASSLPGRLNTEAFF. The CDR3 DNA sequence: TGTGCCAGCAGTTTGCCGGGACGGTTGAACACTGAAGCTTTCTTT.

This rearrangement joins TRBV5-5 to TRBJ1-1; 7 bases map to TRBD1. The CDR3 sequence is 15 residues long. Germline V CDR1 and CDR2: SGHKS, YYEKEE (reference sequence). V gave up 4 bases and J gave up 6 bases; unmatched junction bases: 12. CDR3 in DNA: TGTGCCAGCAGCCCTAGACAGGGCGGTTTCTCTGAAGCTTTCTTT. Protein: CASSPRQGGFSEAFF.

The V and J genes are TRBV7-9 and TRBJ2-7; D may match TRBD1 or TRBD2 (6 bases each). The CDR3 runs 14 residues. Germline loops: CDR1 SEHNR, CDR2 FQNEAQ (reference sequence). Trimming stripped 5 bases from V and 2 bases from J, with 13 bases between. CDR3 protein: CASSQSGEAYEQYF. The CDR3 DNA sequence: TGTGCCAGCAGCCAATCAGGGGAGGCCTACGAGCAGTACTTC.

Of note for this clone: In the same sample, other DNA sequences code for this CDR3. The chain joins TRBV5-1 to TRBJ2-1; 11 positions agree with TRBD2. CDR1 SGHRS and CDR2 YFSETQ come from the germline V gene. The CDR3 sequence is 14 residues long. Losses at the gene ends were 6 bases for V and 4 bases for J; bases not matched to a gene: 3. The CDR3 loop reads CASNLAGGYNEQFF. As DNA, the CDR3 is TGCGCCAGCAACTTAGCGGGAGGGTACAATGAGCAGTTCTTC.

This rearrangement joins TRBV18 to TRBJ2-7; D gene uncertain. Per the germline V gene, CDR1 is KGHSH and CDR2 is LQKENI. The CDR3 contains 16 residues. V lost 2 bases to trimming and J lost 7 bases, with 21 bases between them. The CDR3 reads CASSPGVATRVGEQYF. CDR3 coding DNA: TGTGCCAGCTCACCAGGCGTTGCGACTCGGGTCGGGGAGCAGTACTTC.

This clone was observed a single time. The chain is built from TRBV4-1 and TRBJ2-2; 9 bases are shared with TRBD2. The CDR3 covers 17 residues. CDR1 MGHRA and CDR2 YSYEKL come from the germline V gene. With 1 base clipped from V and 5 bases from J, the junction kept 8 bases outside the gene matches. Written as DNA, the CDR3 is TGCGCCAGCAGCCAAGCAGGAGCGGGGGGAGGAACCGGGGAGCTGTTTTTT. Protein product: CASSQAGAGGGTGELFF.

The J gene is TRBJ1-1, the V gene TRBV10-3; no definite D call. Germline CDR1 is ENHRY and CDR2 is SYGVKD. The CDR3 runs to 13 residues. Trimming took off 6 bases at V and 0 bases at J, with 8 bases between the two ends. The CDR3: CAISVALNTEAFF. The DNA of the CDR3 is TGTGCCATCAGCGTAGCCCTGAACACTGAAGCTTTCTTT.

V is TRBV27 and J is TRBJ1-5; 10 bases match TRBD1. This CDR3 region has 13 residues. Germline CDR1 and CDR2: MNHEY and SMNVEV (reference sequence). Losses at the gene ends were 5 bases for V and 8 bases for J; bases not matched to a gene: 3. The DNA of the CDR3 is TGTGCCAGCAGTCAGGACAGGGGGGAGCCCCAGCATTTT. As protein: CASSQDRGEPQHF.

Here the CDR3 reads CASSPGVGDNEQFF. The DNA of the CDR3 is TGCGCCAGCAGCCCGGGGGTGGGGGACAATGAGCAGTTCTTC. The chain uses TRBV4-1 and TRBJ2-1, with D possibly matching TRBD2 (6 bases). This CDR3 has 14 amino acids. The V gene lost 4 bases and the J gene lost 5 bases, with 12 bases spanning the gap. In germline, CDR1 is MGHRA, CDR2 YSYEKL.

The chain recombines TRBV5-1 with TRBJ1-1, with D possibly matching TRBD1 (6 bases). The CDR3 consists of 14 residues. Per the germline V gene, CDR1 is SGHRS and CDR2 is YFSETQ. Trimming took 5 bases from V and 1 from J, leaving 12 bases between them. As DNA, the CDR3 is TGCGCCAGCAGTCGCGGGACAAAGAACACTGAAGCTTTCTTT. Its protein product is CASSRGTKNTEAFF.

This rearrangement joins TRBV30 to TRBJ2-5; D assignment may be TRBD1 or TRBD2 (5 bases each). V was cut by 4 bases and J by 5 bases, with 11 bases left in between. CDR3 length: 12 amino acids. The V gene's germline CDR1 is GTSNPN and CDR2 SVGIG (reference sequence). The CDR3 is CAWKGRSETQYF. In DNA form, the CDR3 reads TGTGCCTGGAAGGGACGGTCGGAGACCCAGTACTTC.

This chain joins TRBV5-4 and TRBJ2-5; 9 bases agree with TRBD2. This CDR3 comprises 15 residues. The germline gives CDR1 SGHNT, CDR2 YYREEE (reference sequence). V was pared by 2 bases and J by 4 bases, with 6 bases of the junction left unmatched. The CDR3 here is CASSFPTSGRETQYF. The CDR3 DNA reads TGTGCCAGCAGCTTTCCGACTAGCGGACGAGAGACCCAGTACTTC.

The chain carries TRBV9 and TRBJ2-1; D ambiguous. CDR1 SGDLS and CDR2 YYNGEE come from the germline V gene. This CDR3 spans 15 amino acids. V lost 2 bases, J lost 0 bases, and 9 bases lay in between. The CDR3 here is CASSVERTSYNEQFF. CDR3 nucleotides: TGTGCCAGCAGCGTGGAGCGTACCTCCTACAATGAGCAGTTCTTC. Full variable domain (missing parts from reference TRBV9 and TRBJ2-1): DSGVTQTPKHLITATGQRVTLRCSPRSGDLSVYWYQQSLDQGLQFLIQYYNGEERAKGNILERFSAQQFPDLHSELNLSSLELGDSALYFCASSVERTSYNEQFFGPGTRLTVL.

The CDR3 DNA reads as TGTGCCAGCAGTTTCATGGGACAGGGGTACAATGAGCAGTTCTTC. Translating it yields CASSFMGQGYNEQFF. The rearrangement links TRBV7-2 to TRBJ2-1, with 10 bases aligning to TRBD1. Germline CDR1 reads SGHTA; CDR2 reads FQGNSA. V dropped 6 bases and J dropped 4; count of bases not matched to a gene: 6. This CDR3 contains 15 residues.

J is TRBJ1-2 and V is TRBV6-6, with TRBD1 identical over 7 bases. V gave up 7 bases and J gave up 7 bases; unmatched junction bases: 6. CDR3 length equals 12 residues. Germline lookup yields CDR1 MNHNY and CDR2 SVGAGI (reference sequence). CDR3 sequence reads: CASNSGGGGYTF. In nucleotides, the CDR3 is TGTGCCAGCAATTCAGGGGGAGGTGGCTACACCTTC.

The V and J genes are TRBV28 and TRBJ1-1; D is perhaps TRBD1 (6 bases). Deletions cut 5 bases from V and 7 bases from J, with 23 bases between. This CDR3 is 16 amino acids long. CDR1 MDHEN and CDR2 SYDVKM come from the germline V gene. The CDR3 DNA reads as TGTGCCAGCAGTCAAGGACCGTACAGGGTTCGGGGTGAAGCTTTCTTT. Its translation: CASSQGPYRVRGEAFF.